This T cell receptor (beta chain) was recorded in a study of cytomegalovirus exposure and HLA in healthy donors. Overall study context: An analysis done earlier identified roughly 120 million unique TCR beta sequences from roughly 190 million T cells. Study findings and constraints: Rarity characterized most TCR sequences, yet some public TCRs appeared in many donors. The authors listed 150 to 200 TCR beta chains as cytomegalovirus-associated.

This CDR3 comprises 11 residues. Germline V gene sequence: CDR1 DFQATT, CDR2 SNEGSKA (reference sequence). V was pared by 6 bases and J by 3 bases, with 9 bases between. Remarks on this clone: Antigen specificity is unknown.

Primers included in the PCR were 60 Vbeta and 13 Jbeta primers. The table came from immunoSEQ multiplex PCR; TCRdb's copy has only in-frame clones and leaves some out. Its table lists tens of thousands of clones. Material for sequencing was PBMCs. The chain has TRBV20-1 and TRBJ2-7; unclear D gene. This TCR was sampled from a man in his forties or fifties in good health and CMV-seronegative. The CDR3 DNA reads TGCAGTGCCACCGGCGGCTACGAGCAGTACTTC. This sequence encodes CSATGGYEQYF.